A selection of T cell receptor beta chains follows, all from one sample in a study of blood T cell repertoires in COVID-19. Some clones are missing from TCRdb's copy, which holds only in-frame ones; the method was immunoSEQ multiplex PCR. This table has about 170,000 clones, roughly nine tenths appearing once. The specimen sequenced was peripheral blood. The receptors stem from a man aged 50 or older with acute or convalescent COVID-19. CDR3s include the opening cysteine and the closing phenylalanine or tryptophan. The order of the fields is V gene, clone size, J gene, D gene, CDR3 protein, CDR3 DNA. D genes are given only for firm matches. Clone size is stated in some rows and not others, as once, few, many or a class when expanded.

TRBV10-3	once	TRBJ2-3	TRBD2	CAISESLFAGEATDTQYF	TGTGCCATCAGTGAGTCTCTATTTGCGGGAGAGGCCACAGATACGCAGTATTTT
TRBV28	NA	TRBJ2-1	TRBD2	CASSLSGGPSNEQFF	TGTGCCAGCAGTTTATCGGGGGGGCCCTCGAATGAGCAGTTCTTC
TRBV10-3	NA	TRBJ2-1	NA	CAAQVVEGHEQFF	TGTGCCGCACAGGTCGTGGAGGGCCATGAGCAGTTCTTC
TRBV28	NA	TRBJ1-5	NA	CASSFASYSNQPQHF	TGTGCCAGCAGTTTTGCCAGTTATAGCAATCAGCCCCAGCATTTT
TRBV28	NA	TRBJ1-5	NA	CASSLGGREMPQHF	TGTGCCAGCAGTTTAGGGGGGCGGGAGATGCCCCAGCATTTT
TRBV11-2	NA	TRBJ2-3	TRBD2	CASRPIAGRGTDTQYF	TGTGCCAGCAGGCCTATAGCGGGACGGGGCACAGATACGCAGTATTTT
TRBV6-2/TRBV6-3	NA	TRBJ2-1	TRBD2	CASSYVAGGSYNEQFF	TGTGCCAGCAGTTACGTAGCGGGAGGATCCTACAATGAGCAGTTCTTC
TRBV4-1	NA	TRBJ2-5	TRBD1	CASSHPGQGGAWETQYF	TGCGCCAGCAGCCATCCGGGACAGGGAGGGGCTTGGGAGACCCAGTACTTC
TRBV7-8	NA	TRBJ1-3	NA	CASSSSVGNTIYF	TGTGCCAGCAGCTCGTCCGTTGGAAACACCATATATTTT
TRBV3-1/TRBV3-2	NA	TRBJ2-1	TRBD2	CASSLGLAKGEQFF	TGTGCCAGCAGCTTGGGACTAGCTAAGGGTGAGCAGTTCTTC
TRBV18	NA	TRBJ2-3	TRBD2	CASSSLAGAIDTQYF	TGTGCCAGCTCATCACTAGCGGGGGCAATAGATACGCAGTATTTT
TRBV2	NA	TRBJ1-5	NA	CASSPGIQRNQPQHF	TGTGCCAGCAGTCCCGGGATTCAACGCAATCAGCCCCAGCATTTT
TRBV24-1	NA	TRBJ2-5	TRBD2	CATSDASGRNQETQYF	TGTGCCACCAGTGATGCTAGCGGAAGGAACCAAGAGACCCAGTACTTC
TRBV3-1/TRBV3-2	NA	TRBJ2-5	NA	CASSQDDRTVRKETQYF	TGTGCCAGCAGCCAAGATGATAGGACAGTCAGAAAGGAGACCCAGTACTTC
TRBV9	NA	TRBJ2-2	NA	CASSVAGTRTTGELFF	TGTGCCAGCAGCGTAGCCGGGACACGGACGACCGGGGAGCTGTTTTTT
TRBV27	NA	TRBJ1-5	NA	CASSLSAGNQPQHF	TGTGCCAGCAGTTTAAGTGCGGGAAATCAGCCCCAGCATTTT
TRBV7-2	NA	TRBJ2-7	TRBD1	CASSRTGTGVYEQYF	TGTGCCAGCAGCCGGACCGGGACAGGAGTATACGAGCAGTACTTC
TRBV6-2/TRBV6-3	NA	TRBJ1-2	TRBD1	CASSYRTTGGNVYGYTF	TGTGCCAGCAGTTACCGGACGACAGGGGGAAATGTCTATGGCTACACCTTC
TRBV15	NA	TRBJ1-2	TRBD1	CATSRVGQGLGGYTF	TGTGCCACCAGCAGAGTGGGACAGGGTTTAGGAGGCTACACCTTC
TRBV12-3/TRBV12-4	once	TRBJ2-1	NA	CASSKAGVYEQFF	TGTGCCAGCAGTAAAGCAGGCGTCTATGAGCAGTTCTTC
TRBV30	once	TRBJ1-5	NA	CAWSSSRMQPQHF	TGTGCCTGGAGTTCCTCGAGGATGCAGCCCCAGCATTTT
TRBV6-5	NA	TRBJ2-3	NA	CASSYSHRGSDTQYF	TGTGCCAGCAGTTACTCACATAGAGGATCAGATACGCAGTATTTT
TRBV10-3	NA	TRBJ1-6	NA	CAISEKVQTNSPLHF	TGTGCCATCAGTGAGAAGGTACAGACAAATTCACCCCTCCACTTT
TRBV6-1	NA	TRBJ2-7	NA	CASSEAGGQLYEQYF	TGTGCCAGCAGTGAAGCCGGAGGACAGCTTTACGAGCAGTACTTC
TRBV5-1	NA	TRBJ1-6	TRBD1	CASSPRDRNNSPLHF	TGCGCCAGCAGCCCCCGGGACAGAAATAATTCACCCCTCCACTTT
TRBV6-5	NA	TRBJ1-1	NA	CASSYPRQVMNTEAFF	TGTGCCAGCAGTTACCCACGACAGGTGATGAACACTGAAGCTTTCTTT
TRBV18	NA	TRBJ1-4	TRBD1	CASSPPAGQGNEKLFF	TGTGCCAGCTCACCACCTGCGGGACAGGGTAATGAAAAACTGTTTTTT
TRBV6-1	few	TRBJ1-5	TRBD1	CASSEAEGAGNQPQHF	TGTGCCAGCAGTGAAGCGGAGGGGGCCGGCAATCAGCCCCAGCATTTT
TRBV4-3	NA	TRBJ2-6	TRBD2	CASSQTGGGTPGANVLTF	TGCGCCAGCAGCCAGACGGGCGGGGGGACCCCTGGGGCCAACGTCCTGACTTTC
TRBV30	medium-sized	TRBJ1-5	NA	CAWREGIGSNQPQHF	TGTGCCTGGAGAGAGGGAATTGGGAGCAATCAGCCCCAGCATTTT
TRBV19	NA	TRBJ2-2	TRBD1	CASRRTGEELFF	TGTGCCAGTAGAAGGACAGGCGAGGAGCTGTTTTTT
TRBV10-2	NA	TRBJ1-1	NA	CASLGGGTGRKNTEAFF	TGCGCCAGCTTGGGTGGGGGGACCGGCAGGAAGAACACTGAAGCTTTCTTT
TRBV9	few	TRBJ1-2	TRBD1	CASSAGQGANYGYTF	TGTGCCAGCAGCGCGGGACAGGGCGCAAACTATGGCTACACCTTC
TRBV27	many	TRBJ1-2	NA	CASRVQTGFHYGYTF	TGTGCCAGCAGAGTCCAGACCGGGTTCCACTATGGCTACACCTTC
TRBV29-1	once	TRBJ1-2	TRBD1	CSVEVVTGVGGYTF	TGCAGCGTTGAGGTGGTTACAGGGGTCGGTGGCTACACCTTC
TRBV2	once	TRBJ1-4	TRBD1	CASSRDRTGLGEKLFF	TGTGCCAGCAGCCGAGATAGGACAGGGCTGGGAGAAAAACTGTTTTTT